This T cell receptor beta chain was sequenced in a study of cytomegalovirus exposure and HLA in healthy donors. Study-level information: HLA-typed donors contributed 80 million to 85 million unique TCRs, which were held in an early data release. Assignment to the Caucasian-associated ancestry cluster applied to approximately 80% of the approximately 370 genotyped donors.

Primers included in the PCR were 60 Vbeta and 13 Jbeta primers. TCRdb's copy holds only in-frame clones and misses some; the assay was immunoSEQ multiplex PCR. In all, the sample yields 70,000 or so clones. Comments on this clone: Its specificity is unknown.

General study results and limits: DRB1 showed the most TCR associations and HLA-C the fewest in a later analysis, as rates varied by HLA locus. Overall, some 160 TCR beta chains were annotated as cytomegalovirus-associated.

Germline values: CDR1 MNHNY, CDR2 SVGAGI (reference sequence). V was clipped by 2 bases and J by 8 bases; unmatched bases: 11. This CDR3 is 16 amino acids long. The gene calls are TRBV6-6 and TRBJ1-2; TRBD1 aligns across 10 bases. Sequencing was carried out using PBMCs. This sequence originates from a man in his forties or fifties in good health and CMV-seronegative. CDR3 in amino acids: CASSYDGTGENRGYTF. CDR3 in DNA: TGTGCCAGCAGTTACGATGGGACAGGGGAGAATCGGGGCTACACCTTC.